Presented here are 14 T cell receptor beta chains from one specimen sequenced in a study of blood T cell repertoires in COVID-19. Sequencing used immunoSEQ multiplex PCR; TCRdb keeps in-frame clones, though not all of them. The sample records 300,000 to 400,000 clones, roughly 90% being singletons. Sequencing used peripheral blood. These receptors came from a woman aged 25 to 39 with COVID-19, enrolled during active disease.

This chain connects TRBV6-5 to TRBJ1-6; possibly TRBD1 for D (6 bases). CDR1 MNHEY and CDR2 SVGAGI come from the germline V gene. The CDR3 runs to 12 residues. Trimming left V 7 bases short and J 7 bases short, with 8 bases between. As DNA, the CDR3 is TGTGCCAGCAACAGGGAAAATTCACCCCTCCACTTT. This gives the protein CASNRENSPLHF.

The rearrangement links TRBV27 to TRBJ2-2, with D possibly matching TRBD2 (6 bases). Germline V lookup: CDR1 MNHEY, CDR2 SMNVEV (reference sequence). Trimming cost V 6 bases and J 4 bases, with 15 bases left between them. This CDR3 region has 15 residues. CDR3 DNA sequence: TGTGCCAGCAGGACTAGGACGGGACGCACCGGGGAGCTGTTTTTT. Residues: CASRTRTGRTGELFF.

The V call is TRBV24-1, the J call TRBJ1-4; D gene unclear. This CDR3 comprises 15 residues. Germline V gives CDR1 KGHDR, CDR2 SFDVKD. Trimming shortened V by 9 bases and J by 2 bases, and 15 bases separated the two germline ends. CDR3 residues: CATDGPEGTNEKLFF. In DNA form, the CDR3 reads TGTGCCACCGATGGGCCCGAAGGCACTAATGAAAAACTGTTTTTT.

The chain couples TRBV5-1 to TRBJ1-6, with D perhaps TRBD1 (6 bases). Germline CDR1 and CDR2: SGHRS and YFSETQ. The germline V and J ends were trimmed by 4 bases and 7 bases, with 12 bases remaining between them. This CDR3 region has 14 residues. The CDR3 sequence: CASSETTGNSPLHF. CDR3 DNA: TGCGCCAGCAGCGAAACTACAGGGAATTCACCCCTCCACTTT. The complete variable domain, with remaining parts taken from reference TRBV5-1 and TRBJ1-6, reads KAGVTQTPRYLIKTRGQQVTLSCSPISGHRSVSWYQQTPGQGLQFLFEYFSETQRNKGNFPGRFSGRQFSNSRSEMNVSTLELGDSALYLCASSETTGNSPLHFGNGTRLTVT.

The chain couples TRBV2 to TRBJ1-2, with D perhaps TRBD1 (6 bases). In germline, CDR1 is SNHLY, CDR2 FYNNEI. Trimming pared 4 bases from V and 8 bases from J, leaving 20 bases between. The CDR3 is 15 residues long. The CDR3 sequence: CASSGGRGAGDGYTF. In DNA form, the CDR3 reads TGTGCCAGCAGTGGGGGCCGAGGGGCAGGGGACGGCTACACCTTC. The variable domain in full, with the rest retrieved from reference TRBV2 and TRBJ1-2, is EPEVTQTPSHQVTQMGQEVILRCVPISNHLYFYWYRQILGQKVEFLVSFYNNEISEKSEIFDDQFSVERPDGSNFTLKIRSTKLEDSAMYFCASSGGRGAGDGYTFGSGTRLTVV.

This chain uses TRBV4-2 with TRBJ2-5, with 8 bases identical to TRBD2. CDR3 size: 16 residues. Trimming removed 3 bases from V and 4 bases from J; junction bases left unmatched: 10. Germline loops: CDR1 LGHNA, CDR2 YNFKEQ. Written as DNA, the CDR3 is TGTGCCAGCAGCCAGGGCCGAGAGAGCGGGAGAGAGACCCAGTACTTC. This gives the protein CASSQGRESGRETQYF.

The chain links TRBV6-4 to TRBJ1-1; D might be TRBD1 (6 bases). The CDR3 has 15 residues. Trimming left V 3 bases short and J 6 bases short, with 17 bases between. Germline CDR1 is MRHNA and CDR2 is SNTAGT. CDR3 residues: CASSEQGGLGAEAFF. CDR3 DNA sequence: TGTGCCAGCAGTGAACAGGGCGGGTTAGGCGCTGAAGCTTTCTTT.

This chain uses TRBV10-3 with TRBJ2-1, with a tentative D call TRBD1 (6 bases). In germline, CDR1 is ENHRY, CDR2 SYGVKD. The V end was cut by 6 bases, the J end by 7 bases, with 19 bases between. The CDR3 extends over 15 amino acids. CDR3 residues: CAIRSYRDQGNEQFF. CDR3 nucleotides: TGTGCCATCAGGTCATACCGGGATCAGGGGAATGAGCAGTTCTTC.

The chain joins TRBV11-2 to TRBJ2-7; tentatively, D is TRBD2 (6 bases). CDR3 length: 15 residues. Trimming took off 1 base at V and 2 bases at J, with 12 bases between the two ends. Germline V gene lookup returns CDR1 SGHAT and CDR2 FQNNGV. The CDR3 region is CASSLGGDPPYEQYF. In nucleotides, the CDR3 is TGTGCCAGCAGCTTAGGGGGGGACCCCCCCTACGAGCAGTACTTC.

DNA for the CDR3: TGTGCCAGCGAGGGTATATACAATGAGCAGTTCTTC. Translated: CASEGIYNEQFF. V usage is TRBV11-2 and J usage is TRBJ2-1; possible D gene TRBD2, 5 bases. The V end lost 8 bases, the J end lost 4 bases, and 9 bases lay between the germline ends. Germline CDR1 and CDR2: SGHAT and FQNNGV. There are 12 residues in the CDR3. Full variable domain (rest looked up from reference TRBV11-2 and TRBJ2-1): EAGVAQSPRYKIIEKRQSVAFWCNPISGHATLYWYQQILGQGPKLLIQFQNNGVVDDSQLPKDRFSAERLKGVDSTLKIQPAKLEDSAVYLCASEGIYNEQFFGPGTRLTVL.

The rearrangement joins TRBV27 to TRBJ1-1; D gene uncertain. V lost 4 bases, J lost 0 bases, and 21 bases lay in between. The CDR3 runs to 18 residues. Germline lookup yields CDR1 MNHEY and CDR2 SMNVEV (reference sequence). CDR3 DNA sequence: TGTGCCAGCAGTTATACAATCCCGCGGCGGCGGTTGAACACTGAAGCTTTCTTT. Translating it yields CASSYTIPRRRLNTEAFF.

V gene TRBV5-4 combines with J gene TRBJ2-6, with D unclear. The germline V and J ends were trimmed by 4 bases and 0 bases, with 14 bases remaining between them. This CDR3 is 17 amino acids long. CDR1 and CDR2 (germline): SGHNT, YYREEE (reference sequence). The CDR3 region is CASSIISSISGANVLTF. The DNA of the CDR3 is TGTGCCAGCAGCATCATAAGCTCCATCTCTGGGGCCAACGTCCTGACTTTC.

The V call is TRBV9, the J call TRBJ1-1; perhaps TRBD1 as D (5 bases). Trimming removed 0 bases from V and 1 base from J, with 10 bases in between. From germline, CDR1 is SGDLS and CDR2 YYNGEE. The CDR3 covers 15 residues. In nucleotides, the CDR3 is TGTGCCAGCAGCGTAGTGGGGGGTTCGAACACTGAAGCTTTCTTT. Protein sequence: CASSVVGGSNTEAFF.

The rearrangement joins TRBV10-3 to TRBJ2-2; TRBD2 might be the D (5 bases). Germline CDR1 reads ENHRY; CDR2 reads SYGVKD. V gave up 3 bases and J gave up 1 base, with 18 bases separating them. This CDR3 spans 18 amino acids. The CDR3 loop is CAISDTRTAAGNTGELFF. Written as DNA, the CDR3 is TGTGCCATCAGTGATACCAGGACGGCTGCGGGGAACACCGGGGAGCTGTTTTTT.